This T cell receptor (beta chain) was identified during a study of blood T cells in healthy people across ages. PBMCs, at least 7 million per sample, were isolated. Concerning this clonotype: Its cognate antigen is unknown.

V trimming: 0 bases; J trimming: 5 bases; junction bases outside the gene matches: 9. Per germline, CDR1 SQVTM and CDR2 ANQGSEA. The CDR3 is made up of 15 amino acids. A sample-barcoded 5' primer and a J-beta primer mix were used in a second PCR of roughly 6 to 11 cycles. Using its own MiXCR run on the 5' RACE reads, TCRdb lists one record per CDR3 protein. The table lists under 1,100,000 distinct CDR3 sequences, under 30% of them singletons. Study-wide results and caveats: Percentage of naive T cells showed a strong correlation with TCR beta diversity.

In addition, the sample was reused for a study of T cells of mothers and their children.

The chain uses TRBV29-1 and TRBJ1-2, with 7 bases fitting TRBD1. Sample: blood. The source of this sequence is a girl aged 2 to 9 in good health. CDR3 sequence reads: CSVEDAVRRGYGYTF. CDR3 sequence (DNA): TGCAGCGTTGAAGATGCGGTGCGCAGGGGGTATGGCTACACCTTC.